The 13 T cell receptor beta chains presented below share a single source sample, sequenced in a study of blood T cell repertoires in COVID-19. TCRdb's copy holds only in-frame clones and misses some; the assay was immunoSEQ multiplex PCR. Of 210,000 or so clones listed, over 75% were seen once; the top ten hold almost 4.5%. The material sequenced was peripheral blood. These receptors were taken from a man over 45 with acute or convalescent COVID-19.

The chain combines TRBV4-2 with TRBJ1-2; 7 bases align to TRBD1. The CDR3 is made up of 14 amino acids. The germline V gene has CDR1 LGHNA and CDR2 YNFKEQ. V lost 4 bases to trimming and J lost 6 bases; unmatched junction nucleotides: 8. The CDR3 protein is CASSRPTGYDGYTF. The CDR3 nucleotides read TGTGCCAGCAGCCGCCCGACAGGGTACGATGGCTACACCTTC.

In the case of this clone: The germline gene is not matched at one end of the junction; a read error may be the cause. V gene TRBV6-1 combines with J gene TRBJ1-5; 7 bases map to TRBD1. This CDR3 spans 15 amino acids. The germline V gene has CDR1 MNHNS and CDR2 SASEGT. The CDR3 bases are TGTGCCAGCAGGGAAGGTACAGGGGACTTTCAGCCCCAGCATTTT. Translated: CASREGTGDFQPQHF.

V gene TRBV27 combines with J gene TRBJ2-1, with TRBD2 identical over 8 bases. This CDR3 is built from 17 residues. Germline V gives CDR1 MNHEY, CDR2 SMNVEV (reference sequence). With 8 bases clipped from V and 5 bases from J, the junction kept 17 bases outside the gene matches. CDR3 sequence: CASGVLSTSVFHNEQFF. Written as DNA, the CDR3 is TGTGCCAGCGGAGTCTTATCGACTAGCGTATTTCACAATGAGCAGTTCTTC.

The J gene is TRBJ1-1, the V gene TRBV4-1; TRBD1 aligns across 10 bases. The length of the CDR3 is 13 residues. In germline, CDR1 is MGHRA, CDR2 YSYEKL. V dropped 4 bases and J dropped 5; count of bases not matched to a gene: 1. DNA for the CDR3: TGCGCCAGCAGCCGGGACAGGGGAACTGAAGCTTTCTTT. Its translation is CASSRDRGTEAFF.

The chain is built from TRBV21-1 and TRBJ1-4; the table assigns TRBD1, which was not confirmed against the DNA. TRBV21-1 has pseudogene status. This CDR3 spans 15 amino acids. CDR3 loop: CASSKKGQGDEKLFF. The CDR3 DNA reads TGTGCCAGCAGCAAAAAGGGACAGGGGGATGAAAAACTGTTTTTT.

V usage is TRBV6-5 and J usage is TRBJ1-5; a weak D match, TRBD1 (5 bases). V gave up 0 bases and J gave up 6 bases, with 12 bases separating them. The CDR3 is 15 amino acids. Germline CDR1 and CDR2: MNHEY and SVGAGI. CDR3 sequence reads: CASSYSWGEGQPQHF. CDR3 sequence (DNA): TGTGCCAGCAGTTACTCGTGGGGGGAGGGTCAGCCCCAGCATTTT.

This clone was recorded once. The rearrangement uses TRBV7-9 and TRBJ1-1; TRBD1 might be the D (6 bases). This CDR3 contains 14 residues. Per germline, CDR1 SEHNR and CDR2 FQNEAQ (reference sequence). Trimming removed 5 bases at V and 1 base at J, with 11 bases between. CDR3 DNA: TGTGCCAGCAGCCCATCGGGACAGAACACTGAAGCTTTCTTT. Translating gives CASSPSGQNTEAFF.

V usage is TRBV7-8 and J usage is TRBJ2-2; 9 bases match TRBD1. CDR1 is SGHVS and CDR2 is FQNEAQ in the germline V gene. J was trimmed by 7 bases and V by 5 bases; bases with no gene match: 8. CDR3 length: 15 amino acids. CDR3 nucleotide sequence: TGTGCCAGCAGCAACCGGGACAGGGTTGTCGGGGAGCTGTTTTTT. It specifies CASSNRDRVVGELFF.

The genes are TRBV11-2 and TRBJ2-5; D might be TRBD2 (6 bases). The CDR3 extends over 12 amino acids. V gave up 3 bases and J gave up 5 bases, with 7 bases separating them. In germline, CDR1 is SGHAT, CDR2 FQNNGV. CDR3 protein: CASSFGGETQYF. The DNA of the CDR3 is TGTGCCAGCAGCTTCGGAGGGGAGACCCAGTACTTC.

The chain uses TRBV18 and TRBJ1-6, with D tentatively TRBD1 (5 bases). The CDR3 consists of 13 residues. Germline V lookup: CDR1 KGHSH, CDR2 LQKENI. With 3 bases removed from V and 8 bases from J, the gap between germline ends came to 8 bases. CDR3 protein: CASSPATDSPLHF. The CDR3 DNA sequence: TGTGCCAGCTCACCCGCGACAGATTCACCCCTCCACTTT. The variable domain in full, completed from reference TRBV18 and TRBJ1-6, reads NAGVMQNPRHLVRRRGQEARLRCSPMKGHSHVYWYRQLPEEGLKFMVYLQKENIIDESGMPKERFSAEFPKEGPSILRIQQVVRGDSAAYFCASSPATDSPLHFGNGTRLTVT.

The chain links TRBV5-1 to TRBJ2-3; a possible D gene is TRBD1 (6 bases). Germline loops: CDR1 SGHRS, CDR2 YFSETQ. The V end lost 3 bases, the J end lost 2 bases, and 13 bases lay between the germline ends. This CDR3 is built from 15 residues. CDR3 DNA sequence: TGCGCCAGCAGCTCCCGGGACACTTCCACAGATACGCAGTATTTT. This encodes CASSSRDTSTDTQYF.

With regard to this clone: The same CDR3 also results from other DNA sequences found in this sample. This sequence joins TRBV27 and TRBJ2-1; 9 nucleotides match TRBD2. The CDR3 has 15 amino acids. The V gene's germline CDR1 is MNHEY and CDR2 SMNVEV (reference sequence). J gave up 2 bases and V 2 bases, and 1 base lay outside the gene matches. CDR3 DNA: TGTGCCAGCAGTTTAGCGGGGGGGCCCTACAATGAGCAGTTCTTC. This gives the protein CASSLAGGPYNEQFF.

This chain connects TRBV2 to TRBJ1-3; D possibly corresponds to TRBD1 (5 bases). The CDR3 runs 13 residues. V was cut by 1 base and J by 8 bases, with 9 bases left in between. Germline-derived CDR1 and CDR2 are SNHLY and FYNNEI. As DNA, the CDR3 is TGTGCCAGCAGTGAAGTAAGGGGCGACACCATATATTTT. Encoded protein: CASSEVRGDTIYF.